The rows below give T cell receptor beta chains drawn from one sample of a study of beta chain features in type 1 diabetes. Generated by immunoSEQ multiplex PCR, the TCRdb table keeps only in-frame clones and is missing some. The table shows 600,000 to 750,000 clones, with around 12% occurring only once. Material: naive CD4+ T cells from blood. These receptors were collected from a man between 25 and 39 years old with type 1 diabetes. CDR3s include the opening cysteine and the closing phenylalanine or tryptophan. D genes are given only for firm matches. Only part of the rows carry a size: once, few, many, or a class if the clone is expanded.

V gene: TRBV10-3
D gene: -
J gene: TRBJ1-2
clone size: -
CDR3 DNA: TGTGCCATCAGTGCCAGGGAGAGGTATGGCTACACCTTC
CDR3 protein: CAISARERYGYTF

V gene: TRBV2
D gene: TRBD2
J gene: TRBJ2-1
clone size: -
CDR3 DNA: TGTGCCAGCAGTCTTCAACCCCGGCTAGCGGGGCGGACAGCCCAAGAGCAGTTCTTC
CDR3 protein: CASSLQPRLAGRTAQEQFF

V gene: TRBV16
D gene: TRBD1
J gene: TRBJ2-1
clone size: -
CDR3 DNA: TGTGCCAGCAGCCAATTCCGCAGGGGGCAAGGGGATGAGCAGTTCTTC
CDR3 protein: CASSQFRRGQGDEQFF

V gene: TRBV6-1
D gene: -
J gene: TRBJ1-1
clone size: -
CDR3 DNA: TGTGCCAGCAGTGAAACGGGAGGGGCGGTCACTGAAGCTTTCTTT
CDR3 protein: CASSETGGAVTEAFF

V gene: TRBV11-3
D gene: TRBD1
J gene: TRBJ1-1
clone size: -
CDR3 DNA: TGTGCCAGCAGCTTCACAGGGGCCCACACTGAAGCTTTCTTT
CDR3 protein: CASSFTGAHTEAFF

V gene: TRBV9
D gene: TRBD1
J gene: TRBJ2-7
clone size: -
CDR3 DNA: TGTGCCAGCACGCAGGGGGTCAATTCCTACGAGCAGTACTTC
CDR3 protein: CASTQGVNSYEQYF

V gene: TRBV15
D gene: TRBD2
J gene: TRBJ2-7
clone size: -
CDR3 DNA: TGTGCCACCAGCAGACCAGCGGGGGCCTACGAGCAGTACTTC
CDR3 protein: CATSRPAGAYEQYF

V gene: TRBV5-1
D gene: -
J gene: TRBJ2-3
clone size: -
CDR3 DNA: TGCGCCAGCAGCCCTAGGACAGCGAGCACAGATACGCAGTATTTT
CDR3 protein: CASSPRTASTDTQYF

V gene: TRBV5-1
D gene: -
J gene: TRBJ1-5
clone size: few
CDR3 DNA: TGCGCCAGCAGTGAGGGGACGGGCGATCAGCCCCAGCATTTT
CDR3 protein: CASSEGTGDQPQHF

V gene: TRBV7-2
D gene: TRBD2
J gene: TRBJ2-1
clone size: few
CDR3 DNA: TGTGCCAGCAGCCCGCCGGGACTAGCGTCCTACAATGAGCAGTTCTTC
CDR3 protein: CASSPPGLASYNEQFF

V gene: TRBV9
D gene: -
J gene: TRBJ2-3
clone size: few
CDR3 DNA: TGTGCCAGCAGCGTAGATCCGGGCACAGATACGCAGTATTTT
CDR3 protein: CASSVDPGTDTQYF

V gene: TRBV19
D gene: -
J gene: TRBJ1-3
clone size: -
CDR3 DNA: TGTGCCAGTAAAGAAGTCTTCTCTGGAAACACCATATATTTT
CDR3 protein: CASKEVFSGNTIYF

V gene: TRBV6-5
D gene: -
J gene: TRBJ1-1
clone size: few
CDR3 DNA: TGTGCCAGCAGCCTTAACAGGGAAGGTACTGAAGCTTTCTTT
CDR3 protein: CASSLNREGTEAFF

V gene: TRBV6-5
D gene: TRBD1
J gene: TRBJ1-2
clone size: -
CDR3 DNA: TGTGCCAGCAGTATGGGACAGGGGGTCGTCTCTGGCTACACCTTC
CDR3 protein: CASSMGQGVVSGYTF

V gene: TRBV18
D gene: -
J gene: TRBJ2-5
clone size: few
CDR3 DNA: TGTGCCAGCTCACAGGACAGCCCACCGGGGACCCAGTACTTC
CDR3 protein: CASSQDSPPGTQYF

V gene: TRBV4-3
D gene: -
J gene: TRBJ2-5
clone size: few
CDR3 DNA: TGCGCCAGCAGCCGTCGTCTCGCGGAGACCCAGTACTTC
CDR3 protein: CASSRRLAETQYF

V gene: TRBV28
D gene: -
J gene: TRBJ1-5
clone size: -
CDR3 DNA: TGTGCCAGCAGTTTAGGACCACAGAGCAATCAGCCCCAGCATTTT
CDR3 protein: CASSLGPQSNQPQHF

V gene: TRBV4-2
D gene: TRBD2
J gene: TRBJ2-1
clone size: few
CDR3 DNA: TGTGCCAGCAGCTTAGCGCGTTTAGCGGGGTTGTATGAGCAGTTCTTC
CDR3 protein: CASSLARLAGLYEQFF

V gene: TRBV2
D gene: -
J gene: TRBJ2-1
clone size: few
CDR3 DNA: TGTGCCAGCAGTGATGTAGGGCGGGGTGAGCAGTTCTTC
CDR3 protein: CASSDVGRGEQFF

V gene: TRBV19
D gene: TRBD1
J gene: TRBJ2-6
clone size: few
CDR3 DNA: TGTGCCAGTAGTATAGCCTGGGACAGCTCTGGGGCCAACGTCCTGACTTTC
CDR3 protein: CASSIAWDSSGANVLTF

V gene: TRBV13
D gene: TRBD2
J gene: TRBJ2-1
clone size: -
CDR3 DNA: TGTGCCACCCGACTAGCGGGGGGATCCTACAATGAGCAGTTCTTC
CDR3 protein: CATRLAGGSYNEQFF

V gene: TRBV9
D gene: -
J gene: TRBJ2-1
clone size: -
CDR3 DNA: TGTGCCAGCAGCGTAGATGATCGGCAGGGGCCCTACAATGAGCAGTTCTTC
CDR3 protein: CASSVDDRQGPYNEQFF

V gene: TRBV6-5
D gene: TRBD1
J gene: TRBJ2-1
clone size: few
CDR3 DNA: TGTGCCAGCAGACCAGGGACAGGGTCGCTCAATGAGCAGTTCTTC
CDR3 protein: CASRPGTGSLNEQFF

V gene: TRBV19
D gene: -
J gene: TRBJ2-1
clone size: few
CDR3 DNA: TGTGCCAGTAGTATTGTAGCCGGCGGACCGTACAATGAGCAGTTCTTC
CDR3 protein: CASSIVAGGPYNEQFF

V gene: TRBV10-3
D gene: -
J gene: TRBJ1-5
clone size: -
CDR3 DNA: TGTGCCATCAGTCAGGAACATAGCAATCAGCCCCAGCATTTT
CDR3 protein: CAISQEHSNQPQHF

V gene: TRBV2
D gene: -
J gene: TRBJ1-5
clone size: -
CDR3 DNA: TGTGCCAGCAGTAGGTACAGGGATTCCAATCAGCCCCAGCATTTT
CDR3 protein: CASSRYRDSNQPQHF

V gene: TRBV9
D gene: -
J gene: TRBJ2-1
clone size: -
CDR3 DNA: TGTGCCAGCACCGCAGGACCGAACACCTACAATGAGCAGTTCTTC
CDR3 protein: CASTAGPNTYNEQFF

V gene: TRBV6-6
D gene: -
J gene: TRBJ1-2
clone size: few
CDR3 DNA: TGTGCCAGCAGTTACTCGAGTGAAGGACCAGGTGGCTACACCTTC
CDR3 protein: CASSYSSEGPGGYTF

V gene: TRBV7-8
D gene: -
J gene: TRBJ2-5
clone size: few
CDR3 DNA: TGTGCCAGCAGCTTAGCGCCGAGACGGACGTACCAAGAGACCCAGTACTTC
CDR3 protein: CASSLAPRRTYQETQYF

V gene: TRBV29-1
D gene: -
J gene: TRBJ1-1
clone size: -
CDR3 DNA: TGCAGCGTTAGGACGATGAACACTGAAGCTTTCTTT
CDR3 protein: CSVRTMNTEAFF

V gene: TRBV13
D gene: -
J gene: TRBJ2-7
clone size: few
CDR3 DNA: TGTGCCAGCAGCTTAGGCTTTACCTACGAGCAGTACTTC
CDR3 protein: CASSLGFTYEQYF

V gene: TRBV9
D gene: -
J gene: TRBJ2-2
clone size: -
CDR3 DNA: TGTGCCAGCAGCTCCCTGGGACGGGTGAACACCGGGGAGCTGTTTTTT
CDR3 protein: CASSSLGRVNTGELFF

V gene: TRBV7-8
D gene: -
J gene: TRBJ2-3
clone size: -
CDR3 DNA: TGTGCCAGCAGCTTAGCGCTCCGCGGGAAAGGCGGTCGGGATACGCAGTATTTT
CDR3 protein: CASSLALRGKGGRDTQYF

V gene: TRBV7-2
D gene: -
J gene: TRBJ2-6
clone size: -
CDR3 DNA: TGTGCCAGCCAGCCGATAGCATCGGGGGCCAACGTCCTGACTTTC
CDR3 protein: CASQPIASGANVLTF

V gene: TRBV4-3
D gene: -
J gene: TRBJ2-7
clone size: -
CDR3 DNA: TGCGCCAGCAGCCAAGAAGGCAGGTCCTACGAGCAGTACTTC
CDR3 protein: CASSQEGRSYEQYF

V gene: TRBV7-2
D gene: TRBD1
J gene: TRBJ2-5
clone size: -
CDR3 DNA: TGTGCCAGCAGCTTAGGGGTACGGGCAGGGGGTGAAGAGACCCAGTACTTC
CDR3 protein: CASSLGVRAGGEETQYF

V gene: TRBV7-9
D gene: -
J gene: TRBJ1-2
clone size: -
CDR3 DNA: TGTGCCAGCAGCTTAAAGGCTTTGGGAAACTATGGCTACACCTTC
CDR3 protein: CASSLKALGNYGYTF

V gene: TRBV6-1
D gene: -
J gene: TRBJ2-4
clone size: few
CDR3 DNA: TGTGCCAGCAGTGAAGGTCGAGGTACCAAAAACATTCAGTACTTC
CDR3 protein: CASSEGRGTKNIQYF

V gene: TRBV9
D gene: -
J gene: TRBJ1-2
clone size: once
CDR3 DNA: TGTGCCAGCAGCGTAGTATCCGGGAGCTATGGCTACACCTTC
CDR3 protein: CASSVVSGSYGYTF

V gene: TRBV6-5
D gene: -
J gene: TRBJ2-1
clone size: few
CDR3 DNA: TGTGCCAGCAGTCACCGACCGGGACGTGAGCAGTTCTTC
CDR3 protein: CASSHRPGREQFF

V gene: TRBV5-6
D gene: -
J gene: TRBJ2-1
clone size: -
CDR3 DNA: TGTGCCAGCAGCTTTCCCCCAGGGTTCGAGCAGTTCTTC
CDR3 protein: CASSFPPGFEQFF

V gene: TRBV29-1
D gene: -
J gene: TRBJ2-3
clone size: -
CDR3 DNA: TGCAGCTTGAAGAGGGCCGTGTCAGATACGCAGTATTTT
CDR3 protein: CSLKRAVSDTQYF

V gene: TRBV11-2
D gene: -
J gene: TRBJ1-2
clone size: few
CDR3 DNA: TGTGCCAGCAGCTTAGAACAGGGTTCTGGCTACACCTTC
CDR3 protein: CASSLEQGSGYTF

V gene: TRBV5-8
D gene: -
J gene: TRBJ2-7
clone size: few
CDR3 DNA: TGTGCCAGCAGCAAAGCTGCCCGATACGAGCAGTACTTC
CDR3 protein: CASSKAARYEQYF

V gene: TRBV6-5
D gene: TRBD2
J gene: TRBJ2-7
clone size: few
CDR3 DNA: TGTGCCAGCAGTTACGGGGGACTAGCGGCCCCCTACGAGCAGTACTTC
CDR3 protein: CASSYGGLAAPYEQYF